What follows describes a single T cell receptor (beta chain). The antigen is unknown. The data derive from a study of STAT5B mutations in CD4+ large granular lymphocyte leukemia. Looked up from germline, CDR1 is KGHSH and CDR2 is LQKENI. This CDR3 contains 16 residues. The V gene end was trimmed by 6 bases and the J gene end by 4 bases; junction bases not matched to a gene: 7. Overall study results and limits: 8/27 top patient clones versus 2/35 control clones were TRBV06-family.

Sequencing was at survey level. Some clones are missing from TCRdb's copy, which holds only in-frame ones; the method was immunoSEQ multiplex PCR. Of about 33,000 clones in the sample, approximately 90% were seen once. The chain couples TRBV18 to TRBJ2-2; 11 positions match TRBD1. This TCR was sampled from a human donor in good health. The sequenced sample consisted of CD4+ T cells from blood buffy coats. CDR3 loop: CASSPGQGAVTGELFF. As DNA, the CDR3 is TGTGCCAGCTCCCCTGGACAGGGGGCGGTCACCGGGGAGCTGTTTTTT.